The 19 T cell receptor beta chains reported below all come from one sample, sequenced in a study of identical twins. TCRdb re-called the 5' RACE reads through MiXCR, storing one row per CDR3 protein. The sample holds fewer than 650,000 distinct CDR3 sequences, roughly 6.6% seen once. Separately, the same data were catalogued under a study of yellow fever vaccine responses in identical twins.

The sample taken for sequencing was PBMCs. These receptor sequences come from a woman between 18 and 29 years old in good health.

This sequence joins TRBV24-1 and TRBJ2-7; 8 nucleotides match TRBD1. The CDR3 contains 12 residues. The V gene end was trimmed by 9 bases and the J gene end by 6 bases; junction bases not matched to a gene: 6. Per germline, CDR1 KGHDR and CDR2 SFDVKD. The CDR3 loop reads CATPDRAAEQYF. The CDR3 DNA reads TGTGCCACCCCGGACAGGGCCGCCGAGCAGTACTTC.

In its sample, this clonotype was seen a few times. This rearrangement joins TRBV27 to TRBJ1-1; possibly TRBD1 for D (5 bases). Trimming pared 2 bases from V and 4 bases from J, leaving 11 bases between. This CDR3 spans 14 amino acids. Germline CDR1 and CDR2: MNHEY and SMNVEV (reference sequence). The CDR3: CASSLRGPTTEAFF. For the CDR3, the DNA is TGTGCCAGCAGTTTAAGGGGCCCCACCACTGAAGCTTTCTTT.

The CDR3 sequence: CASRTQLAGVLGPEQFF. In DNA form, the CDR3 reads TGTGCCAGCAGGACTCAACTAGCGGGAGTTTTGGGACCTGAGCAGTTCTTC. The chain couples TRBV28 to TRBJ2-1, with 11 bases identical to TRBD2. CDR1 MDHEN and CDR2 SYDVKM come from the germline V gene. This CDR3 is built from 17 residues. After removal of 6 bases from V and 9 bases from J, the junction contained 16 bases not matched to a gene.

CDR3 DNA sequence: TGTGCCAGCAGGATAGGTTCGTACGTGCGCAAAAACATTCAGTACTTC. Protein product: CASRIGSYVRKNIQYF. The J gene is TRBJ2-4, the V gene TRBV2, with no clear D. There are 16 residues in the CDR3. V lost 6 bases and J 3 bases, leaving 18 bases between the germline ends. Germline V gene sequence: CDR1 SNHLY, CDR2 FYNNEI.

This clonotype has a handful of counts. The chain carries TRBV20-1 and TRBJ2-7; D is uncertain. The germline V and J ends were trimmed by 5 bases and 7 bases, with 9 bases remaining between them. The CDR3 contains 10 residues. CDR1 is DFQATT, CDR2 SNEGSKA, per germline (reference sequence). The CDR3 DNA sequence: TGCAGTGCTGGAGCCCGGGAGCAGTACTTC. Translating it yields CSAGAREQYF.

This clonotype showed up many times. V usage is TRBV24-1 and J usage is TRBJ2-5; D uncertain. Germline lookup yields CDR1 KGHDR and CDR2 SFDVKD. The V end was cut by 6 bases, the J end by 2 bases, with 9 bases between. The CDR3 extends over 13 amino acids. Here the CDR3 DNA reads TGTGCCACCAGTCTTGGCCCACAAGAGACCCAGTACTTC. Protein sequence: CATSLGPQETQYF.

The chain carries TRBV7-8 and TRBJ1-1, with D uncertain. The CDR3 contains 12 residues. Between the trimmed V and J ends, which lost 1 base and 7 bases, there was a span of 7 bases. Germline CDR1 and CDR2: SGHVS and FQNEAQ. Here the CDR3 reads CASSLDSGEAFF. The CDR3 nucleotides are TGTGCCAGCAGCTTAGATAGCGGTGAAGCTTTCTTT. The complete variable domain, with remaining parts taken from reference TRBV7-8 and TRBJ1-1, reads GAGVSQSPRYKVAKRGQDVALRCDPISGHVSLFWYQQALGQGPEFLTYFQNEAQLDKSGLPSDRFFAERPEGSVSTLKIQRTQQEDSAVYLCASSLDSGEAFFGQGTRLTVV.

The table lists this clonotype with many counts. This chain connects TRBV12-3 or TRBV12-4 to TRBJ1-2; D possibly corresponds to TRBD1 (6 bases). The CDR3 is 13 amino acids. Trimming shortened V by 7 bases and J by 4 bases, and 13 bases separated the two germline ends. The CDR3, as DNA: TGTGCCAGCAATAACAGGGAGAGCTATGGCTACACCTTC. It yields the protein CASNNRESYGYTF.

The J gene is TRBJ1-1, the V gene TRBV7-9; D not certain. Germline V gene data show CDR1 as SEHNR and CDR2 as FQNEAQ (reference sequence). Trimming stripped 3 bases from V and 0 bases from J, with 11 bases between. The CDR3 sequence is 15 residues long. The CDR3 region has the DNA TGTGCCAGCAGCTTTCCATGGGGTTTGAACACTGAAGCTTTCTTT. It is translated as CASSFPWGLNTEAFF.

This chain connects TRBV2 to TRBJ1-2; D remains ambiguous. V shed 8 bases and J shed 6 bases, with 19 bases lying between them. This CDR3 region has 14 residues. In germline, CDR1 is SNHLY, CDR2 FYNNEI. The DNA for the CDR3 is TGTGCCAGCCGGAAAGGGCAGGAGACCGATGGCTACACCTTC. Translation gives CASRKGQETDGYTF.

This clonotype was counted a few times. V usage is TRBV28 and J usage is TRBJ2-3; possibly TRBD1 or TRBD2 for D (5 bases each). The CDR3 totals 14 residues. Trimming took 11 bases from V and 0 from J, leaving 15 bases between them. In germline, CDR1 is MDHEN, CDR2 SYDVKM. The CDR3 nucleotides are TGTGCCCGCCAGTCCCGGGACAGCACAGATACGCAGTATTTT. Protein: CARQSRDSTDTQYF. The variable domain in full, with the rest retrieved from reference TRBV28 and TRBJ2-3, is DVKVTQSSRYLVKRTGEKVFLECVQDMDHENMFWYRQDPGLGLRLIYFSYDVKMKEKGDIPEGYSVSREKKERFSLILESASTNQTSMYLCARQSRDSTDTQYFGPGTRLTVL.

This clonotype was seen at least ten times. The chain is built from TRBV24-1 and TRBJ1-6, with 7 nucleotides matching TRBD1. Unmatched junction bases numbered 2, after V lost 3 bases and J lost 4 bases. This CDR3 has 15 amino acids. The germline V gene encodes CDR1 KGHDR and CDR2 SFDVKD. The CDR3 bases are TGTGCCACCAGTGATGGGACAGATTATAATTCACCCCTCCACTTT. Translating gives CATSDGTDYNSPLHF.

This clonotype appeared many times. V is TRBV9 and J is TRBJ1-2, with D possibly TRBD1 on 6 matching bases. This CDR3 comprises 15 residues. Germline lookup yields CDR1 SGDLS and CDR2 YYNGEE. Trimming cost V 4 bases and J 5 bases, with 18 bases left between them. The CDR3 DNA reads TGTGCCAGCAGCCCAGGGACAAGGACTCAATATGGCTACACCTTC. It encodes CASSPGTRTQYGYTF. The full variable domain, completed using reference TRBV9 and TRBJ1-2, is DSGVTQTPKHLITATGQRVTLRCSPRSGDLSVYWYQQSLDQGLQFLIQYYNGEERAKGNILERFSAQQFPDLHSELNLSSLELGDSALYFCASSPGTRTQYGYTFGSGTRLTVV.

This clonotype has at least ten counts. V usage is TRBV3-1 and J usage is TRBJ2-1; D is perhaps TRBD1 (6 bases). Trimming removed 0 bases from V and 5 bases from J, with 11 bases in between. The CDR3 sequence is 15 residues long. Germline assignment: CDR1 LGHDT and CDR2 YNNKEL (reference sequence). CDR3 DNA: TGTGCCAGCAGCCAAGATATAAGGGGGAACAATGAGCAGTTCTTC. This codes for CASSQDIRGNNEQFF.

This clonotype has a handful of counts. Here the CDR3 DNA reads TGTGCCAGCAGTGAACTGAGGGGGTCTTTACCACCCCTCCACTTT. It codes for CASSELRGSLPPLHF. The J gene is TRBJ1-6, the V gene TRBV2; D possibly corresponds to TRBD1 (6 bases). This CDR3 has 15 residues. Trimming shortened V by 2 bases and J by 11 bases, and 16 bases separated the two germline ends. CDR1 SNHLY and CDR2 FYNNEI come from the germline V gene.

The chain uses TRBV11-3 and TRBJ2-1; 7 bases are shared with TRBD2. The ends lost 3 bases at V and 6 bases at J; junction bases unmatched: 8. Germline V gene lookup returns CDR1 SGHNT and CDR2 YENEEA. The CDR3 contains 15 residues. This CDR3 is CASSFGGTSGNEQFF. The DNA for the CDR3 is TGTGCCAGCAGCTTCGGGGGGACGTCGGGCAATGAGCAGTTCTTC.

The J gene is TRBJ1-4, the V gene TRBV5-1; no definite D call. The CDR3 covers 13 residues. CDR1 and CDR2 from the germline V gene are SGHRS and YFSETQ. Trimming pared 0 bases from V and 6 bases from J, leaving 6 bases between. Here the CDR3 reads CASSLGNDEKLFF. DNA of the CDR3: TGCGCCAGCAGCTTGGGGAATGATGAAAAACTGTTTTTT. Drawing the rest from reference TRBV5-1 and TRBJ1-4, the complete variable domain is KAGVTQTPRYLIKTRGQQVTLSCSPISGHRSVSWYQQTPGQGLQFLFEYFSETQRNKGNFPGRFSGRQFSNSRSEMNVSTLELGDSALYLCASSLGNDEKLFFGSGTQLSVL.

Many counts were recorded for this clonotype. The chain joins TRBV6-1 to TRBJ2-7; the match to TRBD2 covers 8 bases. The CDR3 is 15 residues long. Germline V gene data show CDR1 as MNHNS and CDR2 as SASEGT. V was clipped by 6 bases and J by 4 bases; unmatched bases: 11. The CDR3 protein is CASRTSAGLRYEQYF. CDR3 DNA: TGTGCCAGCAGGACTAGCGCAGGACTTCGGTACGAGCAGTACTTC.

This clonotype was seen only a few times. CDR3 in DNA: TGTGCCAGCAGGGGGACAGGTGTATCACCCCTCCACTTT. The encoded protein is CASRGTGVSPLHF. The chain is built from TRBV12-3 or TRBV12-4 and TRBJ1-6; the match to TRBD1 covers 8 bases. CDR3 length: 13 residues. The V and J ends lost 6 bases and 10 bases, in that order; junction bases with no gene match: 5.